This T cell receptor (beta chain) was found in a study of early T cells in non-severe SARS-CoV-2 infection. Study at large: Sequencing input comprised bulk RNA from unsorted whole blood; chain pairing was not available. Findings and caveats of the study: In VDJdb matching, anti-spike CD8 responses were favored while private and CD4 specificities went missing.

This clonotype was recorded many times. The antigen is not known. V lost 2 bases to trimming and J lost 5 bases; unmatched junction nucleotides: 16. CDR3 length equals 19 residues. The germline V gene encodes CDR1 MNHEY and CDR2 SVGAGI. The TCR library protocol attached unique molecular identifiers to the individual cDNA molecules. TCRdb reprocessed the 5' RACE reads via MiXCR and lists one record per CDR3 protein. The profile shows over 75,000 distinct CDR3 sequences, more than 13% of them singletons. The chain links TRBV6-5 to TRBJ2-1; 9 bases map to TRBD2. The receptor's source is an adult who was a healthcare worker with PCR-confirmed SARS-CoV-2 infection or an uninfected control (not recorded which). The material sequenced was whole blood. This chain's CDR3 is CASSYIHLRLAEGDNEQFF. CDR3 DNA sequence: TGTGCCAGCAGTTACATCCATTTACGACTAGCGGAGGGGGACAATGAGCAGTTCTTC.